These 9 T cell receptor beta chains were sequenced from one sample in a study of molecular identifiers for immune sequencing clone quantification. TCRdb analysed the PCR reads with MiXCR anew, one entry per CDR3 protein. This repertoire shows hundreds of thousands of distinct CDR3 sequences, around 21% found once; its top ten account for approximately 0.83%. The sample comprised naive CD8+ T cells from blood, with Jurkat cell RNA spiked in. Stated subset: FACS-sorted CD8+CD4-CCR7+CD45RA+ naive T cells. The receptors stem from a human donor in good health. Some libraries in this study had Jurkat cell RNA spiked in.

The chain has TRBV7-9 and TRBJ2-4; TRBD1 aligns across 8 bases. The CDR3 runs 18 residues. Germline V gene data show CDR1 as SEHNR and CDR2 as FQNEAQ (reference sequence). J gave up 1 base and V 3 bases, and 11 bases lay outside the gene matches. The DNA for the CDR3 is TGTGCCAGCAGCTTCCTTCAGGGGGCTTTTCTCGCCAAAAACATTCAGTACTTC. It translates to CASSFLQGAFLAKNIQYF.

Ten or more counts support this clonotype. This rearrangement joins TRBV29-1 to TRBJ2-1; 11 positions agree with TRBD2. CDR1 and CDR2 from the germline V gene are SQVTM and ANQGSEA. This CDR3 contains 14 residues. The trim removed 7 bases at V and 4 bases at J, leaving 6 bases unmatched. CDR3 sequence reads: CSGTGTSGYNEQFF. Here the CDR3 DNA reads TGCAGCGGAACCGGGACTAGCGGTTACAATGAGCAGTTCTTC.

Remarks on this clonotype: A much more abundant neighbour one base away suggests this may be a read error. DNA of the CDR3: TGCGCCAGCAGCCAAGATTTTGAGGCAGGGAGTTACCTCCACTTT. Residues: CASSQDFEAGSYLHF. The V and J genes are TRBV4-3 and TRBJ1-6, with D perhaps matching TRBD1 (5 bases). With 0 bases removed from V and 15 bases from J, the gap between germline ends came to 18 bases. CDR3 size: 15 residues. Germline V lookup: CDR1 LGHNA, CDR2 YSLEER.

This clonotype was counted many times. In DNA, the CDR3 is TGTGCCAGCGTAGAGGACCGCCTGGGTACGCAGTATTTT. Translated: CASVEDRLGTQYF. This chain uses TRBV12-3 or TRBV12-4 with TRBJ2-3; D remains unclear. This CDR3 has 13 amino acids. V dropped 8 bases and J dropped 8 bases, with 17 bases sitting between them.

The chain carries TRBV24-1 and TRBJ2-2; D uncertain. The germline CDR1 and CDR2 sequences are KGHDR and SFDVKD. The CDR3 consists of 13 residues. Trimming cost V 9 bases and J 3 bases, with 10 bases left between them. The DNA of the CDR3 is TGTGCCACCGGGCGAGGAGACACCGGGGAGCTGTTTTTT. Protein product: CATGRGDTGELFF.

On this clonotype: A much larger clonotype is one base distant, so this may be a read error. V usage is TRBV12-3 or TRBV12-4 and J usage is TRBJ2-5, with 8 bases fitting TRBD2. The CDR3 is 14 amino acids. CDR3 sequence: CASSFTSGTGTRYF. DNA for the CDR3: TGTGCCAGCAGTTTTACTAGCGGCACAGGGACCCGGTACTTC.

This clonotype was seen at least ten times. This chain links TRBV30 with TRBJ1-1; D is uncertain. Trimming took off 3 bases at V and 3 bases at J, with 11 bases between the two ends. The germline CDR1 and CDR2 sequences are GTSNPN and SVGIG (reference sequence). CDR3 size: 13 residues. DNA for the CDR3: TGTGCCTGGAGATGGGGATCGGACACTGAAGCTTTCTTT. Its protein is CAWRWGSDTEAFF.

This clonotype appeared many times. CDR3 DNA: TGTGCCAGCAGCGCGGGACTAGAATTCTACGAGCAGTACTTC. This sequence encodes CASSAGLEFYEQYF. This chain joins TRBV9 and TRBJ2-7; 8 bases are shared with TRBD2. Germline assignment: CDR1 SGDLS and CDR2 YYNGEE. This CDR3 is 14 amino acids long. V gave up 3 bases and J gave up 3 bases; unmatched junction bases: 5.

In its sample, this clonotype was seen many times. The rearrangement joins TRBV20-1 to TRBJ2-2; D might be TRBD1 (5 bases). The germline gives CDR1 DFQATT, CDR2 SNEGSKA (reference sequence). This CDR3 has 16 residues. The germline V and J ends were trimmed by 0 bases and 0 bases, with 11 bases remaining between them. The CDR3 region is CSARDPRRANTGELFF. In DNA, the CDR3 is TGCAGTGCTAGAGATCCGCGCAGGGCGAACACCGGGGAGCTGTTTTTT.